This T cell receptor beta chain was recovered during a study of T cells and Merkel cell carcinoma outcomes (TCRdb year 2020). Context from the whole study: In patients with Merkel cell carcinoma, researchers looked at whether the T-cell repertoire of the tumor, along with T-cell density, could predict clinical outcome. General study outcomes and caveats: The combination of T-cell repertoire features and T-cell density was reported to predict clinical outcomes in patients with Merkel cell carcinoma.

Concerning this clone itself: It lacks a known antigen. Base-call qualities are not available, and no considerably larger clone is one nucleotide away.

The protocol used for the library was the immunoSEQ multiplex PCR assay. Here the immuneACCESS table is served through TCRdb, limited to in-frame sequences with V and J called. Missing clones are a known gap in these copies; in checked studies unresolved V genes cover under half, and the rest lacks a known reason. This sample gives around 14,000 clones in total; 80% to 95% of them show up just once. The top ten hold 2% of the sample. V and J are truncated by 5 bases and 5 bases respectively, leaving an intervening sequence of 10 bases. The CDR3, from cysteine to phenylalanine, totals 13 residues. Here the CDR3 DNA is all that survives: 39 bases in frame from base 1. Sequences SGHTA (CDR1) and FQGNSA (CDR2) are obtained from the germline V gene. Samples were obtained from patients with Merkel cell carcinoma.

This sequence was found in a human donor with Merkel cell carcinoma. The specimen was tumor tissue from Merkel cell carcinoma. In this chain, TRBV7-2 is recombined with TRBJ1-5; 5 matching bases give a weak D call of TRBD1. In nucleotide form, the sequence is TGTGCCAGCAGCGTCGACAGCTATCAGCCCCAGCATTTT. Translated, this is CASSVDSYQPQHF.